This entry lists 17 T cell receptor beta chains sequenced from one sample in a study of cytomegalovirus exposure and HLA in healthy donors. PCR involved 60 Vbeta and 13 Jbeta primers. Repertoires were generated with immunoSEQ multiplex PCR, while TCRdb's copy carries only in-frame clones and drops some. The table counts under 150,000 clones; roughly 1.6% lies in the top ten. The sample taken for sequencing was PBMCs. The receptors here all came from a woman in her thirties or forties in good health and CMV-seronegative.

J is TRBJ1-3 and V is TRBV9; perhaps TRBD1 as D (6 bases). In germline, CDR1 is SGDLS, CDR2 YYNGEE. This CDR3 is built from 15 residues. The V gene lost 3 bases and the J gene lost 3 bases, with 13 bases spanning the gap. The CDR3: CASSGTGFFGNTIYF. CDR3 bases: TGTGCCAGCAGCGGCACAGGGTTTTTTGGAAACACCATATATTTT.

The chain carries TRBV7-8 and TRBJ1-2; TRBD1 matches 8 bases. The V segment lost 5 bases and the J segment 4 bases; nucleotides outside the gene matches: 12. This CDR3 has 16 amino acids. The germline V gene encodes CDR1 SGHVS and CDR2 FQNEAQ. Here the CDR3 reads CASSLGGQALSYGYTF. CDR3 bases: TGTGCCAGCAGCCTAGGGGGACAGGCTCTCTCCTATGGCTACACCTTC.

This chain connects TRBV7-2 to TRBJ2-5, with TRBD2 as a possible D gene (6 bases). V was cut by 6 bases and J by 5 bases, with 19 bases left in between. Germline CDR1 and CDR2: SGHTA and FQGNSA. The CDR3 extends over 15 amino acids. CDR3 in amino acids: CASRTLRLGRETQYF. CDR3 bases: TGTGCCAGCAGGACTCTTCGACTAGGGAGGGAGACCCAGTACTTC.

Comments on this clone: This CDR3 is also generated by other DNA sequences in the sample. The chain is built from TRBV5-6 and TRBJ1-4; TRBD1 aligns across 9 bases. V shed 2 bases, J shed 7 bases, and the junction held 3 bases outside the gene matches. Germline loops: CDR1 SGHDT, CDR2 YYEEEE. This CDR3 comprises 14 residues. CDR3 sequence reads: CASSLQGAGEKLFF. The CDR3 DNA follows: TGTGCCAGCAGCTTACAGGGGGCAGGTGAAAAACTGTTTTTT.

This sequence joins TRBV7-8 and TRBJ2-3; 7 nucleotides match TRBD1. Germline CDR1 reads SGHVS; CDR2 reads FQNEAQ. J lost 5 bases, V lost 4 bases, and 12 bases had no gene match. The length of the CDR3 is 16 residues. CDR3 residues: CASSSIGGVWGDTQYF. The CDR3 coding sequence is TGTGCCAGCAGCTCCATAGGGGGCGTCTGGGGAGATACGCAGTATTTT.

This chain uses TRBV5-3 with TRBJ2-7, with 11 bases fitting TRBD2. TRBV5-3 is flagged as an ORF with uncertain function. V was pared by 5 bases and J by 2 bases, with 6 bases of the junction left unmatched. CDR3 size: 15 residues. The CDR3 nucleotides read TGTGCCAGAAGTTCTAGCGGGGGGCCGGCCTACGAGCAGTACGTC. It specifies CARSSSGGPAYEQYV.

For this clone: One end of the junction is discordant with germline, which a read error may explain. The chain combines TRBV7-7 with TRBJ2-5; 8 bases match TRBD2. The CDR3 loop spans 15 amino acids. Germline V gene sequence: CDR1 SSHAT, CDR2 FNYEAQ (reference sequence). DNA of the CDR3: TGTGCTAGCAGCTCATCGGGGGGGTGGTTTAAGACCCAGTACTTC. As protein: CASSSSGGWFKTQYF.

The chain links TRBV15 to TRBJ1-3, with D possibly matching TRBD1 (6 bases). Trimming shortened V by 2 bases and J by 0 bases, and 11 bases separated the two germline ends. The CDR3 length is 16 residues. Germline CDR1 LNHNV, CDR2 YYDKDF (reference sequence). CDR3 nucleotides: TGTGCCACCAGCAGACGGGGACACAGCTCTGGAAACACCATATATTTT. Translation: CATSRRGHSSGNTIYF.

V usage is TRBV18 and J usage is TRBJ2-2; no clear D gene. CDR1 is KGHSH and CDR2 is LQKENI in the germline V gene. The CDR3 runs 15 residues. Trimming removed 1 base at V and 1 base at J, with 7 bases between. In DNA form, the CDR3 reads TGTGCCAGCTCACCACGCAGGATGAACACCGGGGAGCTGTTTTTT. The encoded protein is CASSPRRMNTGELFF. The variable domain in full, with the rest retrieved from reference TRBV18 and TRBJ2-2, is NAGVMQNPRHLVRRRGQEARLRCSPMKGHSHVYWYRQLPEEGLKFMVYLQKENIIDESGMPKERFSAEFPKEGPSILRIQQVVRGDSAAYFCASSPRRMNTGELFFGEGSRLTVL.

V is TRBV20-1 and J is TRBJ1-1; D call uncertain. Trimming shortened V by 5 bases and J by 4 bases, and 8 bases separated the two germline ends. CDR1 is DFQATT and CDR2 is SNEGSKA in the germline V gene (reference sequence). The CDR3 is 11 residues long. CDR3 nucleotides: TGCAGTGCTTCACTCTCCACTGAAGCTTTCTTT. It codes for CSASLSTEAFF.

V and J are TRBV5-1 and TRBJ2-7; 14 positions agree with TRBD2. Germline trimming cut 4 bases from V and 1 base from J; bases unmatched to any gene: 7. The CDR3 extends over 17 amino acids. Per the germline V gene, CDR1 is SGHRS and CDR2 is YFSETQ. CDR3 residues: CASSGGTSGGFSYEQYF. In nucleotides, the CDR3 is TGCGCCAGCAGCGGAGGGACTAGCGGGGGATTTTCCTACGAGCAGTACTTC.

The J gene is TRBJ1-2, the V gene TRBV7-9; possibly TRBD1 for D (6 bases). The V gene's germline CDR1 is SEHNR and CDR2 FQNEAQ (reference sequence). With 4 bases removed from V and 4 bases from J, the gap between germline ends came to 16 bases. This CDR3 spans 15 amino acids. Here the CDR3 DNA reads TGTGCCAGCAGCTCTATATCGACAGGAACCTATGGCTACACCTTC. This gives the protein CASSSISTGTYGYTF. The whole variable domain, filled in from reference TRBV7-9 and TRBJ1-2, reads DTGVSQNPRHKITKRGQNVTFRCDPISEHNRLYWYRQTLGQGPEFLTYFQNEAQLEKSRLLSDRFSAERPKGSFSTLEIQRTEQGDSAMYLCASSSISTGTYGYTFGSGTRLTVV.

The chain recombines TRBV7-2 with TRBJ2-3, with a weak D call TRBD2 (6 bases). Trimming took 2 bases from V and 2 from J, leaving 11 bases between them. Germline V gives CDR1 SGHTA, CDR2 FQGNSA. CDR3 length: 15 amino acids. The CDR3 sequence is CASSLSRGDTDTQYF. The CDR3 DNA reads as TGTGCCAGCAGCTTATCTCGCGGGGACACAGATACGCAGTATTTT.

The chain employs TRBV5-6 and TRBJ1-1; possibly TRBD1 for D (6 bases). The CDR3 is 16 amino acids. The V end lost 5 bases, the J end lost 1 base, and 18 bases lay between the germline ends. The germline V gene has CDR1 SGHDT and CDR2 YYEEEE. The CDR3 DNA is TGTGCCAGCAGTTTGCCCGCAGGGGCTGAGAACACTGAAGCTTTCTTT. This gives the protein CASSLPAGAENTEAFF.

The chain uses TRBV19 and TRBJ1-1; 12 nucleotides align to TRBD1. This CDR3 is built from 16 residues. Germline loops: CDR1 LNHDA, CDR2 SQIVND (reference sequence). V was clipped by 4 bases and J by 0 bases; unmatched bases: 3. The CDR3 DNA is TGTGCCAGTAGTAAGGGACAGGGGGCAGTGAACACTGAAGCTTTCTTT. Its translation is CASSKGQGAVNTEAFF.

The V and J genes are TRBV6-1 and TRBJ2-7, with TRBD2 matching over 11 bases. Germline CDR1 and CDR2: MNHNS and SASEGT. V lost 5 bases and J lost 4; bases outside the gene matches: 4. The CDR3 totals 14 residues. The CDR3 sequence is CASSLAGGPYEQYV. The CDR3 DNA reads as TGTGCCAGCAGTCTAGCGGGGGGCCCATACGAGCAGTACGTC.

The chain uses TRBV7-2 and TRBJ1-2; 8 bases line up with TRBD1. Germline CDR1 SGHTA, CDR2 FQGNSA. The CDR3 is made up of 15 amino acids. Germline trimming cut 5 bases from V and 5 bases from J; bases unmatched to any gene: 10. As DNA, the CDR3 is TGTGCCAGCAGCCCCTCAGGGGGCAGATCTTATGGCTACACCTTC. It specifies CASSPSGGRSYGYTF.